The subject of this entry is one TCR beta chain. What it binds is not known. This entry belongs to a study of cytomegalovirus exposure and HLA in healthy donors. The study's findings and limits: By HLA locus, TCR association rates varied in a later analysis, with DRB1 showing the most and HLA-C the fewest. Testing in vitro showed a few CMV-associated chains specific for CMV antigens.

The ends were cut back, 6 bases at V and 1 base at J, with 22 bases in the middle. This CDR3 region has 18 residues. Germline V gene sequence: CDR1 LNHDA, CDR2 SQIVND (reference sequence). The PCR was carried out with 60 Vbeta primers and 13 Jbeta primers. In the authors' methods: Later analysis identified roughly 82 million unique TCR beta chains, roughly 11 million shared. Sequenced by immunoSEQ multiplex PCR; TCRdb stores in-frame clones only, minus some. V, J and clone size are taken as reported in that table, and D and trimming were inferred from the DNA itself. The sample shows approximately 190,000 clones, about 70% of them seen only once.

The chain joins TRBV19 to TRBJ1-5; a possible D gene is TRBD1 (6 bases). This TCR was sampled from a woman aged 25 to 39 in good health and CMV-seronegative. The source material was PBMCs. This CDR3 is CASSDEYSGTGSNQPQHF. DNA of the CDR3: TGTGCCAGTAGCGACGAATACAGCGGTACAGGGAGCAATCAGCCCCAGCATTTT.